One and the same sample provided the 20 T cell receptor beta chains below, sequenced in a study of T cells after yellow fever vaccination. TCRdb used MiXCR to reprocess the 5' RACE reads, holding one entry per CDR3 protein. Of about 630,000 distinct CDR3 sequences in the sample, 9% to 15% are singletons; the top ten hold about 15%. This sample comprised PBMCs, obtained on the day of the yellow fever booster vaccination. All receptors derive from a man aged 25 to 40 who received the YFV17D yellow fever vaccine.

This clonotype has at least ten counts. The V gene is TRBV6-2 or TRBV6-3, the J gene TRBJ2-5; TRBD2 aligns across 10 bases. Germline assignment: CDR1 MNHEY and CDR2 SVGEGT. There are 16 residues in the CDR3. The V gene end was trimmed by 6 bases and the J gene end by 7 bases; junction bases not matched to a gene: 14. The CDR3 sequence is CASSDSRTSGKGTQYF. CDR3 nucleotide sequence: TGTGCCAGCAGCGACTCCCGGACTAGCGGAAAAGGGACCCAGTACTTC.

The sample holds a few counts of this clonotype. The chain links TRBV5-1 to TRBJ2-1; D is unclear. The germline V gene encodes CDR1 SGHRS and CDR2 YFSETQ. The ends were cut back, 4 bases at V and 9 bases at J, with 14 bases in the middle. This CDR3 region has 13 residues. CDR3 amino acids: CASSPLPSREQFF. The CDR3 DNA reads TGCGCCAGCAGCCCACTTCCGAGCCGTGAGCAGTTCTTC.

This clonotype has at least ten counts. This chain connects TRBV19 to TRBJ1-1; no definite D call. Trimming left V 8 bases short and J 1 base short, with 17 bases between. The CDR3 length is 15 residues. The germline V gene has CDR1 LNHDA and CDR2 SQIVND (reference sequence). The CDR3 sequence is CASYQSFEGNTEAFF. The CDR3 region has the DNA TGTGCCAGTTACCAATCTTTTGAGGGGAACACTGAAGCTTTCTTT.

This clonotype was observed a handful of times. The gene calls are TRBV18 and TRBJ1-6; D is unresolved. This CDR3 region has 13 residues. CDR1 KGHSH and CDR2 LQKENI come from the germline V gene. V gave up 3 bases and J gave up 7 bases, with 7 bases separating them. The CDR3, as DNA: TGTGCCAGCTCACCGAACGGCAATTCACCCCTCCACTTT. Translating it yields CASSPNGNSPLHF.

This clonotype was recorded a few times. The rearrangement links TRBV20-1 to TRBJ2-5, with TRBD2 matching 8 bases. Germline trimming cut 6 bases from V and 4 bases from J; bases unmatched to any gene: 10. CDR3 length: 14 residues. CDR1 is DFQATT, CDR2 SNEGSKA, per germline (reference sequence). CDR3 nucleotides: TGCAGTGCAATCAGCGGGAGTGGGTCAGAGACCCAGTACTTC. Translating gives CSAISGSGSETQYF.

The chain employs TRBV30 and TRBJ1-1, with a weak D call TRBD1 (6 bases). Germline CDR1 is GTSNPN and CDR2 is SVGIG (reference sequence). V lost 6 bases, J lost 0 bases, and 17 bases lay in between. The CDR3 is 15 amino acids. CDR3 in DNA: TGTGCCTGTAGTCACAGGGTTTCCTTGAACACTGAAGCTTTCTTT. Encoded protein: CACSHRVSLNTEAFF.

This clonotype has a handful of counts. The chain employs TRBV25-1 and TRBJ2-2, with 7 nucleotides matching TRBD1. The CDR3 contains 15 residues. V gave up 2 bases and J gave up 7 bases; unmatched junction bases: 7. CDR1 MGHDK and CDR2 SYGVNS come from the germline V gene. CDR3 bases: TGTGCCAGCAGTGAAGCAGGGGGATGGGTCGGGGAGCTGTTTTTT. Translating it yields CASSEAGGWVGELFF.

This clonotype came up a few times. The V call is TRBV29-1, the J call TRBJ2-7; no reliable D call. V lost 7 bases to trimming and J lost 1 base, with 14 bases between them. Germline CDR1 SQVTM, CDR2 ANQGSEA. The CDR3 loop spans 13 amino acids. The CDR3 nucleotides are TGCAGCGCCACCAGGTCAGCTTCCTACGAGCAGTACTTC. The encoded protein is CSATRSASYEQYF.

This clonotype was observed a few times. The chain combines TRBV3-1 with TRBJ2-1; D call uncertain. CDR3 length equals 15 residues. Germline-derived CDR1 and CDR2 are LGHDT and YNNKEL (reference sequence). Trimming took off 0 bases at V and 5 bases at J, with 11 bases between the two ends. The CDR3 DNA sequence: TGTGCCAGCAGCCAAGAGGATCTCCAGAACAATGAGCAGTTCTTC. As protein: CASSQEDLQNNEQFF.

This clonotype was detected only a few times. The chain employs TRBV12-3 or TRBV12-4 and TRBJ2-2; D unresolved. Between the trimmed V and J ends, which lost 2 bases and 7 bases, there was a span of 26 bases. This CDR3 comprises 19 residues. CDR3 loop: CASSLPRGVPQTSLGELFF. In nucleotides, the CDR3 is TGTGCCAGCAGTTTACCCCGCGGAGTACCGCAGACCTCCCTCGGGGAGCTGTTTTTT.

This chain connects TRBV20-1 to TRBJ2-5; D possibly corresponds to TRBD1 (6 bases). The CDR3 spans 12 residues. Between the trimmed V and J ends, which lost 6 bases and 4 bases, there was a span of 12 bases. Germline V gene data show CDR1 as DFQATT and CDR2 as SNEGSKA (reference sequence). The chain's CDR3 is CSASGVSETQYF. CDR3 sequence (DNA): TGCAGTGCCTCAGGGGTCTCAGAGACCCAGTACTTC.

V gene TRBV12-3 or TRBV12-4 combines with J gene TRBJ1-3; D unclear. Trimming cost V 3 bases and J 0 bases, with 9 bases left between them. The CDR3 totals 15 residues. The CDR3, as DNA: TGTGCCAGCAGTTTCCGCCGAGACTCTGGAAACACCATATATTTT. This translates into CASSFRRDSGNTIYF.

The chain links TRBV7-2 to TRBJ1-5, with D unclear. Germline V CDR1 and CDR2: SGHTA, FQGNSA. CDR3 length: 12 residues. V lost 4 bases, J lost 9 bases, and 10 bases lay in between. CDR3 nucleotide sequence: TGTGCCAGCAGCTCGTATCAGTCGCCCCAGCATTTT. Protein: CASSSYQSPQHF.

There are a few counts of this clonotype. V usage is TRBV20-1 and J usage is TRBJ2-1; TRBD2 matches 12 bases. The CDR3 sequence is 16 residues long. With V trimmed by 6 bases and J by 1 base, 7 bases remained unmatched. The germline V gene encodes CDR1 DFQATT and CDR2 SNEGSKA (reference sequence). The DNA for the CDR3 is TGCAGTGCCCCCCCGACTAGCGGGAGTTCCTACAATGAGCAGTTCTTC. This codes for CSAPPTSGSSYNEQFF.

This clonotype was detected only a few times. This sequence joins TRBV20-1 and TRBJ2-1; possible D gene TRBD2, 6 bases. The CDR3 length is 14 residues. CDR1 is DFQATT and CDR2 is SNEGSKA in the germline V gene (reference sequence). Trimming shortened V by 3 bases and J by 2 bases, and 11 bases separated the two germline ends. CDR3 coding DNA: TGCAGTGCTAGGGTCGGGGGAACCTACAATGAGCAGTTCTTC. Translation: CSARVGGTYNEQFF.

The V and J genes are TRBV3-1 and TRBJ2-3; TRBD2 aligns across 8 bases. CDR3 length: 17 amino acids. Germline V lookup: CDR1 LGHDT, CDR2 YNNKEL (reference sequence). V dropped 1 base and J dropped 2; count of bases not matched to a gene: 8. CDR3 residues: CASSQVELAAFTDTQYF. The DNA of the CDR3 is TGTGCCAGCAGCCAAGTCGAACTAGCGGCTTTCACAGATACGCAGTATTTT.

The V gene is TRBV5-1, the J gene TRBJ2-7; the D call may be TRBD1 or TRBD2 (5 bases each). V dropped 4 bases and J dropped 0 bases, with 14 bases sitting between them. CDR3 length equals 15 residues. The germline V gene has CDR1 SGHRS and CDR2 YFSETQ. The CDR3 loop reads CASSEGTGISYEQYF. The CDR3 nucleotides read TGCGCCAGCAGCGAAGGGACCGGCATCTCCTACGAGCAGTACTTC.

This clonotype was seen only a few times. CDR3 nucleotide sequence: TGCGCCAGCAGCTTACCGACAGGGATCGACGAGCAGTACTTC. It yields the protein CASSLPTGIDEQYF. This sequence joins TRBV5-1 and TRBJ2-7; TRBD1 matches 7 bases. J gave up 5 bases and V 2 bases, and 7 bases lay outside the gene matches. This CDR3 has 14 residues. Germline V gene data show CDR1 as SGHRS and CDR2 as YFSETQ.

The V and J genes are TRBV7-8 and TRBJ2-5; no reliable D call. The CDR3 sequence is 11 residues long. V gave up 2 bases and J gave up 7 bases, with 5 bases separating them. From germline, CDR1 is SGHVS and CDR2 FQNEAQ. CDR3 sequence reads: CASSLLMTQYF. For the CDR3, the DNA is TGTGCCAGCAGCTTATTGATGACCCAGTACTTC.

The rearrangement uses TRBV16 and TRBJ2-2, with unresolved D. Germline lookup yields CDR1 KGHSY and CDR2 FQNENV. Between the trimmed V and J ends, which lost 3 bases and 1 base, there was a span of 6 bases. The CDR3 consists of 14 residues. The CDR3 DNA is TGTGCCAGCAGCCAGATAGGGAACACCGGGGAGCTGTTTTTT. It codes for CASSQIGNTGELFF.